This is a list of T cell receptor beta chains from one sample in a study of cytomegalovirus exposure and HLA in healthy donors. Profiled with immunoSEQ multiplex PCR; TCRdb holds only in-frame clones, not every one. The sample holds some 120,000 clones, around 78% seen once. The specimen was PBMCs. The receptors originated from a man in his 60s in good health and CMV-seropositive. The CDR3 runs from the conserved cysteine through the conserved F or W. D genes are given only for firm matches. Clone size appears in some rows only: once, few, many, or a class for an expanded clone.

CDR3aa,CDR3nt,j_gene,d_gene,abundance,v_gene
CASRMGTSRNRETQYF,TGTGCCAGCAGGATGGGGACTAGTAGGAATAGGGAGACCCAGTACTTC,TRBJ2-5,TRBD2,.,TRBV2
CASSPLSDTGELFF,TGCGCCAGCAGCCCCCTCTCGGACACCGGGGAGCTGTTTTTT,TRBJ2-2,.,once,TRBV5-1
CASSISGGGTGELFF,TGTGCCAGTAGTATCTCTGGGGGCGGCACCGGGGAGCTGTTTTTT,TRBJ2-2,.,.,TRBV19
CASRSNSGEGTQYF,TGTGCCAGCAGATCCAATAGCGGGGAAGGGACCCAGTACTTC,TRBJ2-5,TRBD2,.,TRBV28
CASSFDPRQYNEQFF,TGTGCCAGCAGCTTCGATCCGCGACAGTACAATGAGCAGTTCTTC,TRBJ2-1,.,.,TRBV11-1
CASNQRGGDEQFF,TGTGCCAGCAATCAGCGGGGGGGCGATGAGCAGTTCTTC,TRBJ2-1,TRBD2,medium-sized,TRBV2
CASSSLTGYNEQFF,TGTGCCAGCAGCTCATTAACAGGGTACAATGAGCAGTTCTTC,TRBJ2-1,.,.,TRBV7-6
CASSQDPGTGGANTQYF,TGCGCCAGCAGCCAAGACCCCGGGACAGGGGGCGCGAATACGCAGTATTTT,TRBJ2-3,TRBD1,few,TRBV4-1
CASSSTGEWGEQYF,TGTGCCAGCAGCTCGACAGGGGAGTGGGGCGAGCAGTACTTC,TRBJ2-7,TRBD1,.,TRBV27
CASSLVRDINYNEQFF,TGTGCCAGCAGCTTGGTCCGGGATATAAACTACAATGAGCAGTTCTTC,TRBJ2-1,.,.,TRBV5-6
CASSQLDEQFF,TGTGCCAGCAGCCAACTCGATGAGCAGTTCTTC,TRBJ2-1,.,.,TRBV4-2
CASSLGLVSTGELFF,TGCGCCAGCAGCTTAGGACTAGTAAGCACCGGGGAGCTGTTTTTT,TRBJ2-2,TRBD2,.,TRBV5-1
CATSTDREIDGYTF,TGTGCCACCAGCACCGACAGGGAAATCGATGGCTACACCTTC,TRBJ1-2,TRBD1,.,TRBV15
CASSGFEVYTF,TGTGCCAGCAGTGGCTTTGAGGTCTACACCTTC,TRBJ1-2,.,few,TRBV6-1
CASSGGGSWDNSYEQYF,TGTGCCAGCAGCGGGGGGGGGAGTTGGGACAACTCCTACGAGCAGTACTTC,TRBJ2-7,.,.,TRBV5-4
CASSLRGGFFSYEQYF,TGTGCCAGCAGCCTCCGCGGGGGTTTCTTCTCCTACGAGCAGTACTTC,TRBJ2-7,TRBD2,.,TRBV14
CASSLSAGGRETQYF,TGCGCCAGCAGCTTGTCTGCAGGGGGCCGGGAGACCCAGTACTTC,TRBJ2-5,TRBD1,.,TRBV5-1
CASSFGQGGSTEAFF,TGTGCCAGCAGCTTCGGACAGGGTGGGTCCACTGAAGCTTTCTTT,TRBJ1-1,TRBD1,.,TRBV5-6
CASSISGTYNEQFF,TGTGCCAGCAGCATCTCAGGAACCTACAATGAGCAGTTCTTC,TRBJ2-1,.,.,TRBV7-6
CASSLQSGGTIADTQYF,TGTGCCAGCAGCTTACAAAGCGGGGGAACTATCGCAGATACGCAGTATTTT,TRBJ2-3,TRBD2,.,TRBV7-2
CASSAQGQQETQYF,TGTGCCAGCAGCGCGCAGGGACAGCAAGAGACCCAGTACTTC,TRBJ2-5,TRBD1,.,TRBV9
CASSYRDRGEKLFF,TGTGCCAGCAGCTACCGGGACAGGGGTGAAAAACTGTTTTTT,TRBJ1-4,.,.,TRBV21-1
CASSLGGQRGEQFF,TGTGCCAGCAGCTTGGGGGGGCAGAGGGGTGAGCAGTTCTTC,TRBJ2-1,.,.,TRBV5-4
CAISETSAQPQHF,TGTGCCATCAGTGAAACGAGTGCCCAGCCCCAGCATTTT,TRBJ1-5,.,.,TRBV10-3
CASSIGGGAYEQYF,TGTGCCAGTAGTATTGGCGGGGGGGCCTACGAGCAGTACTTC,TRBJ2-7,TRBD2,.,TRBV19
CSVQTGGVQPDTQYF,TGCAGCGTTCAGACAGGGGGCGTCCAGCCAGATACGCAGTATTTT,TRBJ2-3,TRBD1,.,TRBV29-1
CSAYTGEVFF,TGCAGTGCTTATACAGGGGAGGTGTTCTTT,TRBJ1-1,TRBD1,once,TRBV20-1
CASSKPAGGVTEQYF,TGTGCCAGCAGCAAGCCGGCGGGGGGCGTCACCGAGCAGTACTTC,TRBJ2-7,TRBD2,once,TRBV5-4
CASSQGQGSPSPLHF,TGCGCCAGCAGCCAAGGACAGGGAAGTCCTTCACCCCTCCACTTT,TRBJ1-6,TRBD1,.,TRBV5-1
CASSLDTYSGNTIYF,TGTGCCAGCAGTTTGGACACTTACTCTGGAAACACCATATATTTT,TRBJ1-3,.,.,TRBV28
CASSLHGTVNSNQPQHF,TGTGCCAGTAGTCTCCATGGGACAGTTAATAGCAATCAGCCCCAGCATTTT,TRBJ1-5,TRBD1,.,TRBV19
CAWSVSLEVQPQHF,TGTGCCTGGAGTGTAAGTTTAGAGGTGCAGCCCCAGCATTTT,TRBJ1-5,.,.,TRBV30
CSVVGGSGANVLTF,TGCAGCGTTGTCGGGGGGTCTGGGGCCAACGTCCTGACTTTC,TRBJ2-6,TRBD2,.,TRBV29-1
CASSKRGDNEQFF,TGTGCCAGCAGTAAGCGGGGGGACAATGAGCAGTTCTTC,TRBJ2-1,TRBD2,.,TRBV6-1
CSANRGQGGYTF,TGCAGCGCTAATCGAGGACAGGGCGGCTACACCTTC,TRBJ1-2,TRBD1,.,TRBV29-1
CSVVRGYEQYF,TGCAGCGTTGTCCGGGGCTACGAGCAGTACTTC,TRBJ2-7,.,few,TRBV29-1
CASSLGQGMVDGYTF,TGCGCCAGCAGCTTGGGACAGGGCATGGTGGATGGCTACACCTTC,TRBJ1-2,TRBD1,.,TRBV5-1
CASSANPGGNSGNTIYF,TGTGCCAGCAGCGCCAATCCCGGCGGAAACTCTGGAAACACCATATATTTT,TRBJ1-3,.,once,TRBV9
CAGSSQSGQGGNEKLFF,TGTGCCGGCAGCTCCCAGTCCGGACAGGGCGGAAATGAAAAACTGTTTTTT,TRBJ1-4,TRBD1,.,TRBV7-9
CATTRDTYYEQYF,TGTGCCACCACCCGGGACACCTACTACGAGCAGTACTTC,TRBJ2-7,.,once,TRBV2
CAWRKVGTAGGGTGELFF,TGTGCCTGGAGAAAGGTTGGGACGGCGGGGGGAGGAACCGGGGAGCTGTTTTTT,TRBJ2-2,TRBD2,.,TRBV30
CASSLLGTQGEQYF,TGTGCCAGCAGCTTGTTGGGAACTCAGGGGGAGCAGTACTTC,TRBJ2-7,.,.,TRBV5-4
CASSGQTGYNSPLHF,TGTGCCAGCAGCGGCCAGACAGGGTACAATTCACCCCTCCACTTT,TRBJ1-6,TRBD1,.,TRBV9
CAITPGGRYGYTF,TGTGCCATCACCCCAGGGGGCCGCTATGGCTACACCTTC,TRBJ1-2,TRBD1,few,TRBV10-3
CASSLYRVTTTEAFF,TGTGCCAGCAGCTTGTACAGGGTCACTACCACTGAAGCTTTCTTT,TRBJ1-1,.,.,TRBV5-8